This T cell receptor beta chain came from a study of siplizumab effects on memory and regulatory T cells. The CDR3 sequence is 14 residues long. The germline V gene encodes CDR1 SGHDN and CDR2 FVKESK. V lost 1 base and J 8 bases, leaving 14 bases between the germline ends. The protocol was immunoSEQ multiplex PCR, while the TCRdb copy is restricted to in-frame clones and leaves out a portion. This table has some 87,000 clones, 75% to 90% appearing once. The chain carries TRBV14 and TRBJ2-5; perhaps TRBD2 as D (6 bases). The origin of this receptor is a human donor in good health. Sequenced input: CD4+ T cells sorted from blood. This CDR3 is CASSQAGAPVTQYF. CDR3 DNA: TGTGCCAGCAGCCAAGCGGGAGCTCCAGTTACCCAGTACTTC.